Given below is one T cell receptor beta chain in context. Antigen: not known. The sample originates from a study of graft-versus-host responses after intestinal transplantation. At the level of the study: Every recipient had anti-thymocyte globulin induction and around three years of tacrolimus plus steroids. Study-wide points: GvH clones occurred in recipient marrow; some first appeared in ileum or blood. When patients had graft-donor T cell macrochimerism, their allografts held high graft-versus-host to host-versus-graft clonal ratios.

Assay used: immunoSEQ multiplex PCR; TCRdb lists only in-frame clones, some missing. The sample includes about 39,000 clones, roughly 95% of them seen just once. The germline V gene encodes CDR1 MNHNY and CDR2 SVGAGI (reference sequence). V gave up 8 bases and J gave up 4 bases, with 16 bases separating them. This CDR3 has 14 amino acids. The source material was unstimulated CD8+ T cells sorted from spleen or lymph node cells, sampled before transplant. The TCR comes from a human donor who was the organ donor for an intestinal transplant. The chain uses TRBV6-6 and TRBJ2-3; D may be TRBD2 (5 bases). The CDR3, as DNA: TGTGCCAGCCAACGAGGGAGCTCCGCAGATACGCAGTATTTT. It codes for CASQRGSSADTQYF.